This TCR beta chain was identified in a study of blood T cell repertoires in COVID-19 (dated by TCRdb to 2020 to 2022). Looking at the study overall: Samples covering the acute and convalescent phases of COVID-19 were provided by collaborators in the United States, Italy and Spain. The material from the prospective study consisted of cDNA or gDNA derived from T cells, B-cell-depleted T cells, or PBMCs. Deeply sampled blood TCRbeta repertoires from subjects exposed to, actively infected with, or recovered from COVID-19 were included in the dataset. A freely available public database, intended as a resource for researchers studying the immune response to SARS-CoV-2, is where the repertoires were released. The samples were drawn from two sources: the first 160 participants of the ongoing ImmuneRACE study, and approximately 1,300 subjects contributed by 6 global collaborators. A de-identified subject ID, COVID-19 status, age in years and sex were almost always included in the sample metadata. Where HLA class I and class II types were available, the types were taken from metadata supplied by the sample provider, not from assay-based typing.

CDR1 MNHEY and CDR2 SVGAGI were looked up in the germline V gene. The CDR3 numbers 16 residues from cysteine through phenylalanine. The DNA shown is the 48-base CDR3, in frame from base 1. Germline trimming amounts to 4 bases on V and 6 bases on J, with 5 as the count of junction bases outside the gene matches. Each collaborating institution followed its own protocols to collect whole blood in K2EDTA tubes. For TCRbeta analysis, collaborators shipped samples in one of three forms: frozen whole blood, isolated PBMCs, or DNA extracted from either of those sample types. TCRbeta CDR3 regions were amplified from genomic DNA using the immunoSEQ Assay, a bias-controlled multiplex PCR. The paper's data handling went like this. The number of nucleated cells in each sample was estimated by amplification of reference gene primers within the assay. To quantify the absolute abundance of each unique TCRbeta CDR3 rearrangement, sequence reads were collapsed and filtered. Productive Simpson clonality was computed per sample as the square root of Simpson's diversity index over productive rearrangements. Held by TCRdb, this immuneACCESS table contains in-frame sequences only and omits some clones. Under half of the omission traces to an unresolved V gene where checked; the cause of the rest is unknown. That table is the source of V, J and clone size, and D and trimming were worked out from the DNA. Across this sample there are 200,000 to 300,000 clones, with less than 90% seen only once. 4% to 5% of the sample is taken by the ten largest.

This clone was found a few times. Its target antigen remains unknown. Base qualities are not recorded, but no much larger clone differs from it by a single base. The paper's findings and limits, for the study overall: The amount of clinical and demographic metadata varied by source and participant and was provided uncurated.

This clonotype was sampled from a man aged 55 to 70 with acute or convalescent COVID-19. The rearrangement joined TRBV6-5 to TRBJ2-3, and 15 bases in between align with TRBD2. Sequencing used peripheral blood. The CDR3 protein: CASSWTSGGAGDTQYF. In nucleotide form, the sequence is TGTGCCAGCAGTTGGACTAGCGGGGGGGCCGGGGATACGCAGTATTTT.